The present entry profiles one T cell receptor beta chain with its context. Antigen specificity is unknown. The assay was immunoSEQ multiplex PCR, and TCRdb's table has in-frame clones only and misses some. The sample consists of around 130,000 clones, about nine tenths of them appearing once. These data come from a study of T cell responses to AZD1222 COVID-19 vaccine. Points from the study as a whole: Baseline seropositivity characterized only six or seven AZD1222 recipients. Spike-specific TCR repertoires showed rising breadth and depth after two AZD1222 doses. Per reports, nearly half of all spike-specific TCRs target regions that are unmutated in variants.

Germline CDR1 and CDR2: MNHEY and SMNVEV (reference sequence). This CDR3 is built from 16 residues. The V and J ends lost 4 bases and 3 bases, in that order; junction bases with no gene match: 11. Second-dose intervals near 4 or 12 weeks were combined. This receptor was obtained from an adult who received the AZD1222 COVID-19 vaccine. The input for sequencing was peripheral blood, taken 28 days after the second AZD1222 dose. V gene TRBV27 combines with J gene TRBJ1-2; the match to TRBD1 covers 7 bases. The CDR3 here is CASSSFGEGAYYGYTF. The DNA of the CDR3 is TGTGCCAGCAGTTCTTTCGGGGAGGGGGCATACTATGGCTACACCTTC.